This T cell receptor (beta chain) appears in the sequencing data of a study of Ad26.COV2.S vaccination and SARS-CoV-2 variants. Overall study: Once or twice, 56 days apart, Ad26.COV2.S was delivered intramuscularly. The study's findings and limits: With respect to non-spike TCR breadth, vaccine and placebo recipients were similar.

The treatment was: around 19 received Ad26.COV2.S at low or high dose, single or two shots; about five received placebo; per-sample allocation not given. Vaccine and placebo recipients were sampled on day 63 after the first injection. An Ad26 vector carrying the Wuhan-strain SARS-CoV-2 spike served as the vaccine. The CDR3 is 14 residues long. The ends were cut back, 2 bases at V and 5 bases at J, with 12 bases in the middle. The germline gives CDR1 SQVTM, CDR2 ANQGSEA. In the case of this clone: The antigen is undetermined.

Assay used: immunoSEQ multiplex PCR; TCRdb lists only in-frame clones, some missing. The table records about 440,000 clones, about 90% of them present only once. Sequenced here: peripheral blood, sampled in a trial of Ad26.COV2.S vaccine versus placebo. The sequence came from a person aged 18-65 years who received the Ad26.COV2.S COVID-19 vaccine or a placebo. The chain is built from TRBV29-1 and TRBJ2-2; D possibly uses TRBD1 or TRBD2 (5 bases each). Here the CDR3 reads CSVEMGVPTGELFF. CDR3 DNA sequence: TGCAGCGTTGAAATGGGGGTTCCGACCGGGGAGCTGTTTTTT.